This entry is about one TCR beta chain. Sequencing targeted TCR beta in T cells from blood (CD8+ and CD4+). The data stem from a study of CD8 T cells in Susac syndrome. Random-hexamer reverse transcription was applied to roughly 0.5 to 1 ug RNA. Across 54 Vbeta and 13 Jbeta, immunoSEQ multiplex PCR amplified TCR beta CDR3. TCRdb used MiXCR to reprocess the immunoSEQ multiplex PCR reads, holding one entry per CDR3 protein. There are more than 200,000 distinct CDR3 sequences in the sample; roughly 93% occur only once, and around 0.07% lies in the top ten. Germline V CDR1 and CDR2: SGHTA, FQGNSA. V lost 4 bases, J lost 2 bases, and 4 bases stayed unmatched. CDR3 size: 16 residues.

Source material: CD4+ T cells from PBMCs. The TCR originated in a human donor with multiple sclerosis. The chain has TRBV7-2 and TRBJ2-3; 12 nucleotides align to TRBD2. CDR3 sequence: CASSSGLAGFTDTQYF. In DNA, the CDR3 is TGTGCCAGCAGCTCCGGACTAGCGGGGTTCACAGATACGCAGTATTTT.